The 19 T cell receptor beta chains below were found in one sample sequenced in a study of CD8 T cells in ankylosing spondylitis. TCRdb processed the 5' RACE reads anew with MiXCR; each CDR3 protein has one entry. The profile shows a few hundred thousand distinct CDR3 sequences, 20% to 30% of them singletons. The sequenced sample consisted of blood, either unsorted or a sorted T cell fraction (not recorded which). These receptor sequences come from a male donor with ankylosing spondylitis or in good health (not recorded which).

The gene calls are TRBV6-1 and TRBJ2-7; TRBD1 matches at 12 bases. J was trimmed by 7 bases and V by 6 bases; bases with no gene match: 4. This CDR3 has 13 amino acids. Germline V gene lookup returns CDR1 MNHNS and CDR2 SASEGT. The CDR3: CASRGQGAREQYF. CDR3 in DNA: TGTGCCAGCAGGGGACAGGGGGCGAGGGAGCAGTACTTC.

This clonotype was observed once. Here the CDR3 DNA reads TGCGCCAGCAGCATTGAGAACACCGGGGAGCTGTTTTTT. Protein: CASSIENTGELFF. The chain joins TRBV5-1 to TRBJ2-2, with no clear D. The V gene lost 4 bases and the J gene lost 1 base, with 5 bases spanning the gap. Germline CDR1 reads SGHRS; CDR2 reads YFSETQ. This CDR3 is built from 13 residues. The entire variable domain, with the rest obtained from reference TRBV5-1 and TRBJ2-2, is as follows: KAGVTQTPRYLIKTRGQQVTLSCSPISGHRSVSWYQQTPGQGLQFLFEYFSETQRNKGNFPGRFSGRQFSNSRSEMNVSTLELGDSALYLCASSIENTGELFFGEGSRLTVL.

The rearrangement uses TRBV20-1 and TRBJ2-1; TRBD2 matches at 7 bases. Per the germline V gene, CDR1 is DFQATT and CDR2 is SNEGSKA (reference sequence). The CDR3 covers 15 residues. With 2 bases clipped from V and 6 bases from J, the junction kept 10 bases outside the gene matches. The CDR3 protein is CSARPPERGSNEQFF. CDR3 bases: TGCAGTGCTAGACCCCCCGAGCGGGGTAGCAATGAGCAGTTCTTC.

In this sample, this clonotype turned up many times. A read error may produce the germline difference seen at one junction end. The V gene is TRBV7-7, the J gene TRBJ2-7, with D possibly matching TRBD1 (5 bases). Germline lookup yields CDR1 SSHAT and CDR2 FNYEAQ (reference sequence). This CDR3 is 13 amino acids long. The CDR3 is CASSLGATYEQYF. The CDR3 DNA follows: TGTGCTAGCAGCTTAGGGGCTACCTACGAGCAGTACTTC. Based on the CDR3 plus reference TRBV7-7 and TRBJ2-7, the full variable domain is GAGVSQSPRYKVTKRGQDVTLRCDPISSHATLYWYQQALGQGPEFLTYFNYEAQPDKSGLPSDRFSAERPEGSISTLTIQRTEQRDSAMYRCASSLGATYEQYFGPGTRLTVT.

This chain joins TRBV6-2 or TRBV6-3 and TRBJ2-7; no clear D. Per the germline V gene, CDR1 is MNHEY and CDR2 is SVGEGT. Trimming removed 2 bases at V and 0 bases at J, with 11 bases between. The CDR3 runs 15 residues. The CDR3 coding sequence is TGTGCCAGCAGTTACGGACCGACGAGCTCCTACGAGCAGTACTTC. Protein: CASSYGPTSSYEQYF.

The chain uses TRBV29-1 and TRBJ2-5; no clear D gene. Germline CDR1 SQVTM, CDR2 ANQGSEA. V shed 1 base and J shed 4 bases, with 10 bases lying between them. The CDR3 length is 13 residues. This chain's CDR3 is CSVEGAIRETQYF. The DNA for the CDR3 is TGCAGCGTTGAAGGGGCTATCCGAGAGACCCAGTACTTC. Complete variable domain (other parts from reference TRBV29-1 and TRBJ2-5): SAVISQKPSRDICQRGTSLTIQCQVDSQVTMMFWYRQQPGQSLTLIATANQGSEATYESGFVIDKFPISRPNLTFSTLTVSNMSPEDSSIYLCSVEGAIRETQYFGPGTRLLVL.

The table lists this clonotype with a few counts. The genes are TRBV29-1 and TRBJ2-3, with 9 bases that match TRBD1. Germline V lookup: CDR1 SQVTM, CDR2 ANQGSEA. The V segment lost 3 bases and the J segment 5 bases; nucleotides outside the gene matches: 3. This CDR3 region has 13 residues. Written as DNA, the CDR3 is TGCAGCGTTGAGGGACAGGGAAGAGATACGCAGTATTTT. Its translation is CSVEGQGRDTQYF.

This clonotype occurred a few times. The CDR3 coding sequence is TGTGCCACCAGCAGACAGGCGAGGATAGACAATGAGCAGTTCTTC. Translated: CATSRQARIDNEQFF. The chain employs TRBV15 and TRBJ2-1; D is unclear. V was trimmed by 2 bases and J by 5 bases, leaving 13 bases between them. Germline V lookup: CDR1 LNHNV, CDR2 YYDKDF (reference sequence). The CDR3 sequence is 15 residues long.

V usage is TRBV5-5 and J usage is TRBJ2-4; 10 bases are shared with TRBD1. V was clipped by 4 bases and J by 1 base; unmatched bases: 5. Per the germline V gene, CDR1 is SGHKS and CDR2 is YYEKEE (reference sequence). The CDR3 extends over 16 amino acids. CDR3 DNA sequence: TGTGCCAGCAGCCGACAGGGGGCGTTGGCCAAAAACATTCAGTACTTC. As protein: CASSRQGALAKNIQYF.

The V and J genes are TRBV12-3 or TRBV12-4 and TRBJ1-1, with no clear D. The length of the CDR3 is 12 residues. Trimming removed 7 bases at V and 0 bases at J, with 6 bases between. CDR3 DNA: TGTGCCAGCACTAAACTGAACACTGAAGCTTTCTTT. It encodes CASTKLNTEAFF.

The V and J genes are TRBV2 and TRBJ2-4; D not resolved. V was trimmed by 8 bases and J by 8 bases, leaving 16 bases between them. The CDR3 length is 13 residues. Germline assignment: CDR1 SNHLY and CDR2 FYNNEI. In DNA, the CDR3 is TGTGCCAGCGCTAGAGATGACGTCGACATTCAGTACTTC. Translation: CASARDDVDIQYF.

This clonotype was seen more than once but under ten times. This chain uses TRBV10-3 with TRBJ2-3; TRBD2 might be the D (5 bases). The CDR3 is 15 residues long. Deletions cut 2 bases from V and 1 base from J, with 10 bases between. The V gene's germline CDR1 is ENHRY and CDR2 SYGVKD. DNA of the CDR3: TGTGCCATCAGTGAGAGTAGCGAAGGCACAGATACGCAGTATTTT. Protein sequence: CAISESSEGTDTQYF.

Many counts were recorded for this clonotype. This sequence joins TRBV4-2 and TRBJ2-5, with 10 nucleotides matching TRBD2. The CDR3 covers 16 residues. V shed 0 bases and J 5 bases; nucleotides not matched to a gene: 6. CDR1 is LGHNA and CDR2 is YNFKEQ in the germline V gene. CDR3 bases: TGTGCCAGCAGCCAAGATTCGCTAGCGGGGGATGAGACCCAGTACTTC. Amino acids: CASSQDSLAGDETQYF.

The CDR3 sequence: CASSSGPLSYEQYF. The CDR3 coding sequence is TGTGCCAGCAGTTCAGGACCCCTCTCCTACGAGCAGTACTTC. This sequence joins TRBV12-3 or TRBV12-4 and TRBJ2-7; D unclear. With 4 bases removed from V and 0 bases from J, the gap between germline ends came to 10 bases. The CDR3 length is 14 residues.

This clonotype was recorded many times. The V call is TRBV3-1, the J call TRBJ2-7; 8 nucleotides match TRBD1. This CDR3 comprises 14 residues. CDR1 and CDR2 (germline): LGHDT, YNNKEL (reference sequence). V lost 2 bases to trimming and J lost 5 bases; unmatched junction nucleotides: 5. The CDR3 is CASSQWTGRHEQYF. The CDR3 nucleotides read TGTGCCAGCAGCCAATGGACAGGGAGACACGAGCAGTACTTC.

This chain links TRBV5-5 with TRBJ1-2, with D possibly TRBD1 on 6 matching bases. V lost 2 bases, J lost 4 bases, and 15 bases lay in between. CDR1 and CDR2 (germline): SGHKS, YYEKEE (reference sequence). The CDR3 length is 15 residues. Written as DNA, the CDR3 is TGTGCCAGCAGCTTCATGATGGCAGGGGTCTATGGCTACACCTTC. It specifies CASSFMMAGVYGYTF. The full variable domain, in which reference TRBV5-5 and TRBJ1-2 provide the parts outside the CDR3, is DAGVTQSPTHLIKTRGQQVTLRCSPISGHKSVSWYQQVLGQGPQFIFQYYEKEERGRGNFPDRFSARQFPNYSSELNVNALLLGDSALYLCASSFMMAGVYGYTFGSGTRLTVV.

The chain carries TRBV9 and TRBJ1-3; unclear D gene. This CDR3 comprises 13 residues. The V end lost 0 bases, the J end lost 8 bases, and 9 bases lay between the germline ends. CDR1 is SGDLS, CDR2 YYNGEE, per germline. CDR3 DNA: TGTGCCAGCAGCGTAGAGTCGGGTTACACCATATATTTT. This encodes CASSVESGYTIYF.

This clonotype was seen only once. The V gene is TRBV11-1, the J gene TRBJ2-1; 10 nucleotides align to TRBD1. The V gene's germline CDR1 is SGHAT and CDR2 FQDESV (reference sequence). The CDR3 contains 15 residues. Trimming cost V 3 bases and J 6 bases; bases outside gene matches: 5. CDR3 in amino acids: CASSFRTGGTNEQFF. The DNA of the CDR3 is TGTGCCAGCAGCTTCCGGACAGGGGGGACCAATGAGCAGTTCTTC.

This clonotype was seen more than once but under ten times. The V gene is TRBV20-1, the J gene TRBJ2-7; 7 bases match TRBD1. This CDR3 contains 13 residues. Trimming at V came to 5 bases and at J to 4 bases, leaving 8 bases not matched to a gene. Per the germline V gene, CDR1 is DFQATT and CDR2 is SNEGSKA (reference sequence). CDR3 residues: CSAREMGQYEQYF. CDR3 sequence (DNA): TGCAGTGCTCGCGAGATGGGACAGTACGAGCAGTACTTC.